This paragraph reports one T cell receptor beta chain. The antigen is not known. The V gene's germline CDR1 is GTSNPN and CDR2 SVGIG (reference sequence). The CDR3 extends over 14 amino acids. Trimming took 1 base from V and 0 from J, leaving 7 bases between them. PCR was performed using 60 Vbeta and 13 Jbeta primers. The assay was immunoSEQ multiplex PCR, and TCRdb's table has in-frame clones only and misses some. The sample shows about 130,000 clones, roughly 77% of them seen only once. This entry comes from a study of cytomegalovirus exposure and HLA in healthy donors. Looking at the study overall: Prior work identified 95 million to 120 million unique TCR beta sequences in about 179 million T cells.

Study-level results: At a 0.05 false discovery rate, a later analysis found over 15,000 TCR beta sequences to be associated with HLA alleles. Most subjects' HLA-A and HLA-B alleles were reportedly predicted from TCR beta sequences.

The clonotype comes from a young man in good health. The specimen sequenced was PBMCs. The chain combines TRBV30 with TRBJ2-1; possibly TRBD2 for D (6 bases). CDR3 nucleotides: TGTGCCTGGAGTGCGGGAGCCTCCTACAATGAGCAGTTCTTC. This sequence encodes CAWSAGASYNEQFF. Full variable domain (rest looked up from reference TRBV30 and TRBJ2-1): SQTIHQWPATLVQPVGSPLSLECTVEGTSNPNLYWYRQAAGRGLQLLFYSVGIGQISSEVPQNLSASRPQDRQFILSSKKLLLSDSGFYLCAWSAGASYNEQFFGPGTRLTVL.